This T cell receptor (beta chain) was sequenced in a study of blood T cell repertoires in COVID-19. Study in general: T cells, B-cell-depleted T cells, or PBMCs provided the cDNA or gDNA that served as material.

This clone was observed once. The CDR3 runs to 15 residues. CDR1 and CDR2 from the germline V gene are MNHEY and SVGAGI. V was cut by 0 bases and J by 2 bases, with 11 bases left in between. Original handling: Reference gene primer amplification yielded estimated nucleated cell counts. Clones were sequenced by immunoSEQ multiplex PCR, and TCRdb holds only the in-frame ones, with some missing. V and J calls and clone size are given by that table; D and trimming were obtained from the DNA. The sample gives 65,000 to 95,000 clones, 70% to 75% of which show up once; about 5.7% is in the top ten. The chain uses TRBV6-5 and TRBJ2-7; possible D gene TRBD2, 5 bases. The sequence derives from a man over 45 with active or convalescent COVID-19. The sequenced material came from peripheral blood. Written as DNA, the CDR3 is TGTGCCAGCAGTTACTCGAGGACTGCCCCCTACGAGCAGTACTTC. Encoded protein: CASSYSRTAPYEQYF.